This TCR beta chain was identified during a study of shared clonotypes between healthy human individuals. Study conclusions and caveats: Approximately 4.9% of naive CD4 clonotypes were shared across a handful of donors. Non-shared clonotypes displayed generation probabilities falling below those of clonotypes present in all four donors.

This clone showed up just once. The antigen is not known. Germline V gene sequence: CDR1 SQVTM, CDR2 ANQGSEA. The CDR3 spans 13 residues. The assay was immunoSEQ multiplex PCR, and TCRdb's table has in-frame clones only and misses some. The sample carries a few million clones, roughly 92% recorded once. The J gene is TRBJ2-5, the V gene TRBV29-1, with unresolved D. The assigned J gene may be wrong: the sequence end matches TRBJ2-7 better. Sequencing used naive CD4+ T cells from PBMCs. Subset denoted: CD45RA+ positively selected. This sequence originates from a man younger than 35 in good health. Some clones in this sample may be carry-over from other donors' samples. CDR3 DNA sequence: TGCAGCGCTATGAGAAGACTTTCCTACGAGCAGTACTTC. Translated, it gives CSAMRRLSYEQYF.